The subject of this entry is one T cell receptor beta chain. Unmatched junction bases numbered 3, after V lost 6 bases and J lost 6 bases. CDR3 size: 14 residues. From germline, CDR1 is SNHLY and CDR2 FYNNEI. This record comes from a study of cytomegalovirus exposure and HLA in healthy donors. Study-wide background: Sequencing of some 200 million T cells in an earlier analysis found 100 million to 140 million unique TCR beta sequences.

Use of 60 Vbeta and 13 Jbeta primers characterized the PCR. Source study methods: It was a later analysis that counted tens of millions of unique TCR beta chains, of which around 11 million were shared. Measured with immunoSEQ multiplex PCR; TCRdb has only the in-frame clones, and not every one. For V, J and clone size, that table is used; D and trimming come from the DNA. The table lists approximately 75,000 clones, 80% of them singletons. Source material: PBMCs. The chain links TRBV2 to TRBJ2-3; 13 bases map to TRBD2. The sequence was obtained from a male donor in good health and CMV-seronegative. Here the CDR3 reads CASSSGLAGDTQYF. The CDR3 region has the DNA TGTGCCAGCAGCTCGGGACTAGCGGGGGATACGCAGTATTTT. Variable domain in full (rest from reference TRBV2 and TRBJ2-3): EPEVTQTPSHQVTQMGQEVILRCVPISNHLYFYWYRQILGQKVEFLVSFYNNEISEKSEIFDDQFSVERPDGSNFTLKIRSTKLEDSAMYFCASSSGLAGDTQYFGPGTRLTVL.